This TCR beta chain is drawn from a study of patients and donors after allogeneic stem cell transplantation. TCRdb re-called the RT-PCR reads with MiXCR, one entry per CDR3 protein. Among over 200,000 distinct CDR3 sequences, around 41% were seen once, and the ten largest hold roughly 10%. The CDR3 has 14 residues. The source material was blood, either unsorted or a sorted T cell fraction (not recorded which). The chain employs TRBV21-1 and TRBJ2-4; the table calls TRBD2, which could not be checked here. TRBV21-1 is described as a pseudogene. The TCR was taken from a human donor who was either an allogeneic HSCT recipient or a stem cell or donor lymphocyte infusion donor (not recorded which). It is not recorded whose cells these are; they may come from a transplant donor. The CDR3 is CASRVRVSKNIQYF. The CDR3 bases are TGTGCCAGCAGAGTGCGGGTTTCCAAAAACATTCAGTACTTC.